In its sample, the clone carrying this T cell receptor (beta chain) was seen once. As yet, its antigen is unknown. A read error may account for a junction end that differs from germline. Amplification used 60 Vbeta primers and 13 Jbeta primers. TCRdb keeps only in-frame clones here, not all; method: immunoSEQ multiplex PCR. This table has about 140,000 clones, 65% to 85% appearing once. CDR3 size: 13 residues. The V gene's germline CDR1 is SGHTA and CDR2 FQGNSA. The entry originates in a study of cytomegalovirus exposure and HLA in healthy donors. Turning to the study itself: As an earlier analysis found, 150 million to 200 million T cells yielded about 100 million unique TCR beta sequences.

Study observations and caveats: Later analysis showed most CMV-associated TCR beta chains appearing HLA-restricted. CMV antigen specificity was confirmed in vitro for three CMV-associated chains.

Donors were ostensibly healthy at sampling, although undocumented immune exposures were probable. This sequence originates from a man aged 45-60 years in good health and CMV-seronegative. This chain links TRBV7-2 with TRBJ2-5, with a possible D match to TRBD1 (6 bases). Material for sequencing was PBMCs. The CDR3 DNA follows: TGTGCCAGCAGCTTAGATCGGCAGGGGCACAGGAACTTC. Its protein product is CASSLDRQGHRNF.